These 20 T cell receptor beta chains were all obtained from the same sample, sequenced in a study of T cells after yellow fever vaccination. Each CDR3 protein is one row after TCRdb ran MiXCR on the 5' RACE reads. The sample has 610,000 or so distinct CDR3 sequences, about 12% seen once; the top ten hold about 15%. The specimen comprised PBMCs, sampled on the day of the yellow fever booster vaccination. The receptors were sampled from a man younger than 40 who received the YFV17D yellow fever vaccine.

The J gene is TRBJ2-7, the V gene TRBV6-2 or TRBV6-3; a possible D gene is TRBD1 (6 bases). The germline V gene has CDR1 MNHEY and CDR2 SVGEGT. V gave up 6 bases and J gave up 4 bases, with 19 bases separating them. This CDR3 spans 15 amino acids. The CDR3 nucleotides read TGTGCCAGCAGCTACCGGGACAAACCAATTTACGAGCAGTACTTC. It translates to CASSYRDKPIYEQYF.

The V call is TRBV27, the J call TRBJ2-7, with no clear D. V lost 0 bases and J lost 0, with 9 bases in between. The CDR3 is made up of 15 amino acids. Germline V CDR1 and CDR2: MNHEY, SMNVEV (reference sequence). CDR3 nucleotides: TGTGCCAGCAGTTTATCCCCCACGAGCTCCTACGAGCAGTACTTC. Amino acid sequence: CASSLSPTSSYEQYF.

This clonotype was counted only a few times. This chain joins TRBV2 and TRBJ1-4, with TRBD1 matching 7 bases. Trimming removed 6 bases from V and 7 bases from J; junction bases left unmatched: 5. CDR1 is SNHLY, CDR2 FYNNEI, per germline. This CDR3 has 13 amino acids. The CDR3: CASRGTVAEKLFF. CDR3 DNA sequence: TGTGCCAGCAGGGGGACAGTCGCTGAAAAACTGTTTTTT.

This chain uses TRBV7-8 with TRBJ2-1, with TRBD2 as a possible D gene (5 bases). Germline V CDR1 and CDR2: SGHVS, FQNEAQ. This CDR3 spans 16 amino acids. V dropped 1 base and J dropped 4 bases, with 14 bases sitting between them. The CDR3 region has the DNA TGTGCCAGCAGCTTAGTCTTGACGGGAACATACAATGAGCAGTTCTTC. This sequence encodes CASSLVLTGTYNEQFF.

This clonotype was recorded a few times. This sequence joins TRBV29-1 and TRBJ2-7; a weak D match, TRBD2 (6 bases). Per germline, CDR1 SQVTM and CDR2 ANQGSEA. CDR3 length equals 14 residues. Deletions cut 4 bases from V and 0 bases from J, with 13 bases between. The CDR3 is CSVGPGLHSYEQYF. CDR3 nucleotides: TGCAGCGTTGGCCCGGGACTCCACTCCTACGAGCAGTACTTC.

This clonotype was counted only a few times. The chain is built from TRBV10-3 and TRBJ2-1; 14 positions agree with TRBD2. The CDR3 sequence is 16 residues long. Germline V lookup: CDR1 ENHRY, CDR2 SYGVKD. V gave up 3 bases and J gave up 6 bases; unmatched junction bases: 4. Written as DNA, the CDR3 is TGTGCCATCAGTGAAGTGGGGACTAGCGGGAGCAATGAGCAGTTCTTC. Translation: CAISEVGTSGSNEQFF.

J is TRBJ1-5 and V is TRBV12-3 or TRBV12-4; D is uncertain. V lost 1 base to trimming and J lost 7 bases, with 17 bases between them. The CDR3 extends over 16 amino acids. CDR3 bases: TGTGCCAGCAGTTTAGGGACGGCGACCGTACGACAGCCCCAGCATTTT. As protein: CASSLGTATVRQPQHF.

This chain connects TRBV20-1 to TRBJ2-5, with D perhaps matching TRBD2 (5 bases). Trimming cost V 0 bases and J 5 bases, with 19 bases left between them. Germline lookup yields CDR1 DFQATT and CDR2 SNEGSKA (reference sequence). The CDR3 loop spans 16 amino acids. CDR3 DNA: TGCAGTGCTAGAGATGGGAGAGCTAGTCTTATGGAGACCCAGTACTTC. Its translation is CSARDGRASLMETQYF.

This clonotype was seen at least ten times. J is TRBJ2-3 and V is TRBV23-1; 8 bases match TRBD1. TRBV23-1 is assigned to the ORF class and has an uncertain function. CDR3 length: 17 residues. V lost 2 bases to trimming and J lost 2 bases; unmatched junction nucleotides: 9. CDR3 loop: CASSQTRQGPNTDTQYF. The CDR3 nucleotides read TGCGCCAGCAGTCAAACCCGACAGGGGCCGAACACAGATACGCAGTATTTT.

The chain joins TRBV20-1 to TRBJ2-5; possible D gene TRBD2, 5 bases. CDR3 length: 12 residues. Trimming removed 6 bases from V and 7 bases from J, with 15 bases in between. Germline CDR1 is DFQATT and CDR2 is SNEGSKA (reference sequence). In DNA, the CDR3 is TGCAGTGCGATACTAGATCCGGGGACCCAGTACTTC. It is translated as CSAILDPGTQYF.

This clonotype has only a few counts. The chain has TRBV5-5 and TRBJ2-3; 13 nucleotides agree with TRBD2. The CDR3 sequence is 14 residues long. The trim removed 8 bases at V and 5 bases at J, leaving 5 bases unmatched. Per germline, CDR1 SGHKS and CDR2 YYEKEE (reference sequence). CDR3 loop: CASKRLAGGDTQYF. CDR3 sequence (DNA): TGTGCCAGTAAGAGACTAGCGGGAGGAGATACGCAGTATTTT.

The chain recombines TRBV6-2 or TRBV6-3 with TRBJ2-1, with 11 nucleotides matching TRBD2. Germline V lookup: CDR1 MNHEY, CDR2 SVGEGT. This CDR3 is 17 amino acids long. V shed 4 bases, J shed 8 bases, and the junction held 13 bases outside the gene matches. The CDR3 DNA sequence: TGTGCCAGCAGTTTACGGACTAGCGGGTCATTAAGCGATGAGCAGTTCTTC. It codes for CASSLRTSGSLSDEQFF.

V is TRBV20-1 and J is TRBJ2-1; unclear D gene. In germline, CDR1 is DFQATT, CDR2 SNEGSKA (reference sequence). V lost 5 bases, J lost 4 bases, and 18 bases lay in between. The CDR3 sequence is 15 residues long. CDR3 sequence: CSAFSPSVRYNEQFF. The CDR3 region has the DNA TGCAGTGCTTTTTCTCCTAGTGTCCGTTACAATGAGCAGTTCTTC.

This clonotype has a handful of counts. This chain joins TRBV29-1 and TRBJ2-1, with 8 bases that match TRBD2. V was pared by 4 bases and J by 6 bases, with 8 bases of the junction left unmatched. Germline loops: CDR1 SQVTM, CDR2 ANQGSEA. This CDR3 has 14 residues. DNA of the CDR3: TGCAGCGTTGGAGGGACTAGGTGGGGCAATGAGCAGTTCTTC. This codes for CSVGGTRWGNEQFF.

The CDR3 sequence is CASSLSIQPPYGYTF. The DNA of the CDR3 is TGCGCCAGCAGCTTGAGTATCCAGCCGCCGTATGGCTACACCTTC. V gene TRBV5-1 combines with J gene TRBJ1-2; D unclear. Germline CDR1 and CDR2: SGHRS and YFSETQ. This CDR3 has 15 amino acids. Trimming took 1 base from V and 5 from J, leaving 15 bases between them.

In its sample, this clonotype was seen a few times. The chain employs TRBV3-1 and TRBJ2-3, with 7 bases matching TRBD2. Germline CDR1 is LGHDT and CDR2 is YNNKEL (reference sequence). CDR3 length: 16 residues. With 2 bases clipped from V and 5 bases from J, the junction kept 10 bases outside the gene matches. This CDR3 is CASSQKYSGGEDTQYF. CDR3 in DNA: TGTGCCAGCAGCCAAAAATACTCGGGAGGTGAAGATACGCAGTATTTT.

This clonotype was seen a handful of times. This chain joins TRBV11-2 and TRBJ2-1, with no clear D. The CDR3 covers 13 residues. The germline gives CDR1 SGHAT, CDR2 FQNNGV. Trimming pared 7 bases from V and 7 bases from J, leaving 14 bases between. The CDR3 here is CASNQIFRNEQFF. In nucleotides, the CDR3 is TGTGCCAGCAACCAGATATTTCGGAATGAGCAGTTCTTC.

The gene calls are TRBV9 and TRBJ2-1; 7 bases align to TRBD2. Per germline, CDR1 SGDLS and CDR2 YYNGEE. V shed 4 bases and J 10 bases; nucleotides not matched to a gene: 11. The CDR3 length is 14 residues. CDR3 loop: CASSRSALAEEQFF. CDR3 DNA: TGTGCCAGCAGCCGTAGTGCGCTAGCGGAAGAGCAGTTCTTC. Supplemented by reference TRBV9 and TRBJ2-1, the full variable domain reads DSGVTQTPKHLITATGQRVTLRCSPRSGDLSVYWYQQSLDQGLQFLIQYYNGEERAKGNILERFSAQQFPDLHSELNLSSLELGDSALYFCASSRSALAEEQFFGPGTRLTVL.

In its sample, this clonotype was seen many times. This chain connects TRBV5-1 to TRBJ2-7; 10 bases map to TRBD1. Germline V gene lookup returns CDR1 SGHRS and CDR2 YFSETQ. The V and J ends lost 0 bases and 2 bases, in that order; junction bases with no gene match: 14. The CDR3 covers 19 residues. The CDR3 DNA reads TGCGCCAGCAGCTTGGGGTTCTTGTTGAGTGGACAGGGGGCCTACGAGCAGTACTTC. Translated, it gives CASSLGFLLSGQGAYEQYF.

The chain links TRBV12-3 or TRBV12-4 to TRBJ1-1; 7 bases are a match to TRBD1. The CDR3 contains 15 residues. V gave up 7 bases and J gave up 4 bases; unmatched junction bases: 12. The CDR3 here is CASTRDRAWFTEAFF. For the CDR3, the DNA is TGTGCCAGCACCAGAGACAGGGCTTGGTTCACTGAAGCTTTCTTT.